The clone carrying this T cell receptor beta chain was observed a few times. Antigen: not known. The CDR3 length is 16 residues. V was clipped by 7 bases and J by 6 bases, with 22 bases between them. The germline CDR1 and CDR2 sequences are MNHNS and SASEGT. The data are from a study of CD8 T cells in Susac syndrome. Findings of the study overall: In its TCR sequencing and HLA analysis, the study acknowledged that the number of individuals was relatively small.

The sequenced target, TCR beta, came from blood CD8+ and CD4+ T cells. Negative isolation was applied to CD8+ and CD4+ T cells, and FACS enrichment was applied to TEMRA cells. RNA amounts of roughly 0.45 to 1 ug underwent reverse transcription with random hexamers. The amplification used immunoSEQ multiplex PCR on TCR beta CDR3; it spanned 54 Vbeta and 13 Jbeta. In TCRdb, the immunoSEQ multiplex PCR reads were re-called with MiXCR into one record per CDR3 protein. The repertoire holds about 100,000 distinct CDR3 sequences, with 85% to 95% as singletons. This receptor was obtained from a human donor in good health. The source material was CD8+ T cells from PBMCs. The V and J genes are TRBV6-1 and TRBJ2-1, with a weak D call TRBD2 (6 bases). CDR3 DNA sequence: TGTGCCAGCACCGGCGCAGAGGGGTGGGGGGTCAATGAGCAGTTCTTC. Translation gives CASTGAEGWGVNEQFF.